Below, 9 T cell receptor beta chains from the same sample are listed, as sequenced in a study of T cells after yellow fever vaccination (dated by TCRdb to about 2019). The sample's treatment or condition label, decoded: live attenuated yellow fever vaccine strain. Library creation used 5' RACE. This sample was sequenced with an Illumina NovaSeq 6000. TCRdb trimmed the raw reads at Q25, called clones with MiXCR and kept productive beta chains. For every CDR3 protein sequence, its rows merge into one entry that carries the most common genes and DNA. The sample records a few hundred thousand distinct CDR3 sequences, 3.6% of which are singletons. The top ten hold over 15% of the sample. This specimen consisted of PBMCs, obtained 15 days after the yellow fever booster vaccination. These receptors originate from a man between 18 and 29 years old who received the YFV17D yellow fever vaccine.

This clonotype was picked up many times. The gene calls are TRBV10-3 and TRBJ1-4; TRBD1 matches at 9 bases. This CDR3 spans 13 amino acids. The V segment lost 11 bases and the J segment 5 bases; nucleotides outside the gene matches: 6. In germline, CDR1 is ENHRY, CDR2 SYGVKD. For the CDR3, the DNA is TGTGCCTCAAGACAGGGGGAGAATGAAAAACTGTTTTTT. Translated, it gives CASRQGENEKLFF.

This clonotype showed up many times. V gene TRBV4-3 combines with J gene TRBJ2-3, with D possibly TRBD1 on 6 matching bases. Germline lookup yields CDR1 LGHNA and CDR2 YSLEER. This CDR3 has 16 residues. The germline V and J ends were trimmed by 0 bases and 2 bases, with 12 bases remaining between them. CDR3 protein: CASSQENRVNTDTQYF. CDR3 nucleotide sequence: TGCGCCAGCAGCCAAGAAAACAGGGTCAACACAGATACGCAGTATTTT.

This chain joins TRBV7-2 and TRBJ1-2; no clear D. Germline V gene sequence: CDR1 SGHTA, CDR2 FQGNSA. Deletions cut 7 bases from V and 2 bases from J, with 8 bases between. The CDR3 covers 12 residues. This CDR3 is CASTSSNYGYTF. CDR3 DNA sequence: TGTGCCAGCACGTCCTCGAACTATGGCTACACCTTC.

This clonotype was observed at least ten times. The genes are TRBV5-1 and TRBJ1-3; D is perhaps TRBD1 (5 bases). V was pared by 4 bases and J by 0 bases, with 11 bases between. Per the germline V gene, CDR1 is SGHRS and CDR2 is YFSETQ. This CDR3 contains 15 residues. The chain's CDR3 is CASSRGRSSGNTIYF. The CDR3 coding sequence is TGCGCCAGCAGCCGGGGCAGGTCCTCTGGAAACACCATATATTTT. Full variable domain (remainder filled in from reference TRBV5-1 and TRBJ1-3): KAGVTQTPRYLIKTRGQQVTLSCSPISGHRSVSWYQQTPGQGLQFLFEYFSETQRNKGNFPGRFSGRQFSNSRSEMNVSTLELGDSALYLCASSRGRSSGNTIYFGEGSWLTVV.

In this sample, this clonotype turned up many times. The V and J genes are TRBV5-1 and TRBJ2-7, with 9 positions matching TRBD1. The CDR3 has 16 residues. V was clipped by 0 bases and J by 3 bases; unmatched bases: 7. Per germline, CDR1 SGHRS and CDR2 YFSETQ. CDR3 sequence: CASSLGTGQGFYEQYF. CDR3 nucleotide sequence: TGCGCCAGCAGCTTGGGTACCGGACAGGGGTTCTACGAGCAGTACTTC.

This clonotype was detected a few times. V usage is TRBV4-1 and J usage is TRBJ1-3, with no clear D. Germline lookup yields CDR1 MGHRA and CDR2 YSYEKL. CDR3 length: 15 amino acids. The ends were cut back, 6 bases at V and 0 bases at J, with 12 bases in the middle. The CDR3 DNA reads TGCGCCAGCAGGGGATCGGTAGGCTCTGGAAACACCATATATTTT. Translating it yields CASRGSVGSGNTIYF.

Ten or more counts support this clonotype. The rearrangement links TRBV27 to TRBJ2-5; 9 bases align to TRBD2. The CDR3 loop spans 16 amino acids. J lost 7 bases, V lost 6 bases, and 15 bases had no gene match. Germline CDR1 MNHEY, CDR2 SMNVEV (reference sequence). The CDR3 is CASSHIAAGGPGTQYF. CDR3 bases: TGTGCCAGCAGCCATATCGCAGCGGGGGGCCCGGGGACCCAGTACTTC.

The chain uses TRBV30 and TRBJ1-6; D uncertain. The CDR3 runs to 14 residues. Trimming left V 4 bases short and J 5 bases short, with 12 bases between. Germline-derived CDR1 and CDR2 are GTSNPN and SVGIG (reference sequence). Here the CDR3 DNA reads TGTGCCTGGAATCGGGTCGTTGATAATTCACCCCTCCACTTT. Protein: CAWNRVVDNSPLHF.

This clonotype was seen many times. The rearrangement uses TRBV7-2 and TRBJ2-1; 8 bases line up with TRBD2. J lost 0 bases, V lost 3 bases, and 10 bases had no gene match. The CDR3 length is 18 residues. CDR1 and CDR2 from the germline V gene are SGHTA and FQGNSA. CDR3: CASSFPSGGAPSYNEQFF. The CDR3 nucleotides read TGTGCCAGCAGCTTCCCAAGCGGGGGTGCCCCCTCCTACAATGAGCAGTTCTTC.